The source of this T cell receptor (beta chain) is a study of blood T cell repertoires in COVID-19 (dated by TCRdb to the early 2020s). Regarding the study in general: Collaborator samples came from the United States, Italy and Spain and covered acute and convalescent phases of COVID-19. HLA class I and class II types, where available, came from metadata supplied by the sample provider rather than from assay-based typing. Sample metadata almost always included a de-identified subject ID, COVID-19 status, age in years and sex. The repertoires were made available in a free public database intended to serve as a resource for research on the immune response to SARS-CoV-2. Samples were obtained from the ongoing ImmuneRACE study (first 160 participants) and from some 1,200 subjects provided by 6 global collaborators. The material from the prospective study consisted of cDNA or gDNA derived from T cells, B-cell-depleted T cells, or PBMCs. Deeply sampled blood TCRbeta repertoires from subjects exposed to, actively infected with, or recovered from COVID-19 were included in the dataset.

Including the terminal cysteine and phenylalanine, the CDR3 comprises 15 residues. The only DNA kept is the CDR3, 45 bases in frame from the first base. The germline V gene provides CDR1 MDHEN and CDR2 SYDVKM. V is shortened by 6 bases, J by 1 base, and the region joining them spans 12 bases. The study at large found these results: The amount of clinical and demographic metadata varied by source and participant and was provided uncurated.

In regard to this clone: The antigen this receptor binds is unknown. No base quality values were provided; no much bigger clone lies one nucleotide off.

A second Seattle source provided samples from volunteer blood donors who had recovered from COVID-19. Each collaborating institution followed its own protocols to collect whole blood in K2EDTA tubes. For TCRbeta analysis, collaborators shipped samples in one of three forms: frozen whole blood, isolated PBMCs, or DNA extracted from either of those sample types. The immunoSEQ Assay, a bias-controlled multiplex PCR, was used to amplify TCRbeta CDR3 regions from genomic DNA. Regarding the original processing steps: Within the assay, amplification of reference gene primers was used to estimate how many nucleated cells each sample contained. To quantify the absolute abundance of each unique TCRbeta CDR3 rearrangement, sequence reads were collapsed and filtered. For each sample, productive Simpson clonality was calculated as the square root of Simpson's diversity index over productive rearrangements. TCRdb's version of the immuneACCESS table is confined to in-frame rearrangements and falls short of the full clone set. An unresolved V gene accounts for under half of the shortfall where checked; the remainder is of unknown origin. V, J and clone size reflect that table, while D and trimming were determined from the DNA. This sample has about 300,000 clones in its table, and about 91% of those were observed once. The leading ten clones occupy more than 6.5% of the sample.

This TCR came from a woman between 25 and 40 years old who had recovered from COVID-19. This chain joins TRBV28 to TRBJ2-2; the D gene is unclear. The sequenced sample consisted of peripheral blood. The bases are TGTGCCAGCAGCCCGCTACAGCAGAACACCGGGGAGCTGTTTTTT. Its protein product is CASSPLQQNTGELFF. The entire variable domain, with the stretches around the CDR3 drawn from the reference TRBV28 and TRBJ2-2 proteins, is DVKVTQSSRYLVKRTGEKVFLECVQDMDHENMFWYRQDPGLGLRLIYFSYDVKMKEKGDIPEGYSVSREKKERFSLILESASTNQTSMYLCASSPLQQNTGELFFGEGSRLTVL.